This entry lists 20 T cell receptor beta chains sequenced from one sample in a study of Ad26.COV2.S vaccination and SARS-CoV-2 variants. The treatment: roughly 20 received Ad26.COV2.S at low or high dose, single or two shots; roughly five received placebo; per-sample allocation not given. Vaccine and placebo recipients were sampled on day 63 after the first injection. Assay used: immunoSEQ multiplex PCR; TCRdb lists only in-frame clones, some missing. The sample gives more than 400,000 clones, roughly 90% of which show up once; about 1.6% is in the top ten. The specimen was peripheral blood, collected in a trial of Ad26.COV2.S vaccine versus placebo. The receptors were sampled from a person between 18 and 59 years old who received the Ad26.COV2.S COVID-19 vaccine or a placebo.

As to this clone: In the same sample, other DNA sequences code for this CDR3. The rearrangement links TRBV19 to TRBJ2-7, with D perhaps being TRBD1 or TRBD2 (6 bases each). This CDR3 contains 14 residues. CDR1 is LNHDA, CDR2 SQIVND, per germline (reference sequence). Trimming removed 4 bases at V and 0 bases at J, with 10 bases between. For the CDR3, the DNA is TGTGCCAGTAGTACCGGAGGGGGCTCCTACGAGCAGTACTTC. It yields the protein CASSTGGGSYEQYF.

Note on this clone: One junction end disagrees with the germline gene, perhaps due to a read error. The chain recombines TRBV19 with TRBJ1-4; 8 positions agree with TRBD1. Germline V gene data show CDR1 as LNHDA and CDR2 as SQIVND (reference sequence). This CDR3 contains 14 residues. The chain's CDR3 is CASTIQGENEKLFF. The DNA for the CDR3 is TGTGCCAGTACTATACAGGGGGAGAATGAAAAACTGTTTTTT.

The rearrangement links TRBV19 to TRBJ1-1, with TRBD1 matching 7 bases. Trimming took 1 base from V and 10 from J; bases not matched to a gene: 12. The germline CDR1 and CDR2 sequences are LNHDA and SQIVND (reference sequence). The CDR3 is 15 residues long. The CDR3 DNA follows: TGTGCCAGTAGTATAGGGAGGCGGATGCGGACAGGAGCTTTCTTT. Protein product: CASSIGRRMRTGAFF.

This chain connects TRBV19 to TRBJ2-7; possibly TRBD2 for D (6 bases). Germline V gene sequence: CDR1 LNHDA, CDR2 SQIVND (reference sequence). The germline V and J ends were trimmed by 3 bases and 4 bases, with 19 bases remaining between them. This CDR3 spans 16 amino acids. In DNA, the CDR3 is TGTGCCAGTAGTATGGGTGCGGGGTCCGTTTGGTACGAGCAGTACTTC. Translation: CASSMGAGSVWYEQYF.

This clone has more than one count but fewer than ten. This chain joins TRBV28 and TRBJ1-5; D unresolved. The CDR3 covers 13 residues. Trimming pared 5 bases from V and 2 bases from J, leaving 7 bases between. From germline, CDR1 is MDHEN and CDR2 SYDVKM. The CDR3 loop is CASSPSGNQPQHF. The CDR3 DNA follows: TGTGCCAGCAGTCCTTCGGGCAATCAGCCCCAGCATTTT.

Written as DNA, the CDR3 is TGCAGCGTTGTTACAGGGTATAGCTCGACCTACGAGCAGTACTTC. This encodes CSVVTGYSSTYEQYF. V gene TRBV29-1 combines with J gene TRBJ2-7; possibly TRBD1 for D (6 bases). The CDR3 runs to 15 residues. Germline loops: CDR1 SQVTM, CDR2 ANQGSEA. V was pared by 4 bases and J by 2 bases, with 18 bases between.

The chain recombines TRBV5-1 with TRBJ1-1; weak D call: TRBD1 (5 bases). CDR1 and CDR2 from the germline V gene are SGHRS and YFSETQ. Trimming removed 9 bases at V and 1 base at J, with 16 bases between. This CDR3 comprises 14 residues. CDR3 nucleotides: TGCGCCAACGGAGGAGGGAGGGGGAACACTGAAGCTTTCTTT. This gives the protein CANGGGRGNTEAFF.

The V gene is TRBV7-2, the J gene TRBJ2-1; either TRBD1 or TRBD2 may supply D (5 bases each). Trimming shortened V by 8 bases and J by 0 bases, and 14 bases separated the two germline ends. CDR1 is SGHTA, CDR2 FQGNSA, per germline. The CDR3 consists of 15 residues. CDR3 nucleotides: TGTGCCAGCCGTACCGGGACCGACTCCTACAATGAGCAGTTCTTC. Translation: CASRTGTDSYNEQFF.

The chain is built from TRBV13 and TRBJ1-4, with TRBD1 matching 7 bases. Germline V gene sequence: CDR1 PRHDT, CDR2 FYEKMQ (reference sequence). This CDR3 has 15 residues. Losses at the gene ends were 5 bases for V and 14 bases for J; bases not matched to a gene: 17. The CDR3 nucleotides read TGTGCCAGCAGCCCGACTAGACAGGGCGATTATCGGCTGTTTTTT. This codes for CASSPTRQGDYRLFF. The variable domain in full, with the rest retrieved from reference TRBV13 and TRBJ1-4, is AAGVIQSPRHLIKEKRETATLKCYPIPRHDTVYWYQQGPGQDPQFLISFYEKMQSDKGSIPDRFSAQQFSDYHSELNMSSLELGDSALYFCASSPTRQGDYRLFFGSGTQLSVL.

This clone was detected once. CDR3 sequence: CASSILGLTEAFF. CDR3 DNA: TGTGCCAGTAGTATACTGGGGCTCACTGAAGCTTTCTTT. The genes are TRBV19 and TRBJ1-1, with TRBD1 as a possible D gene (5 bases). Germline V gene data show CDR1 as LNHDA and CDR2 as SQIVND (reference sequence). V lost 2 bases and J lost 4, with 8 bases in between. CDR3 length equals 13 residues.

This clone appeared a single time. J is TRBJ2-5 and V is TRBV5-1; the D gene is possibly TRBD2 (5 bases). Between the trimmed V and J ends, which lost 0 bases and 1 base, there was a span of 7 bases. The germline V gene encodes CDR1 SGHRS and CDR2 YFSETQ. This CDR3 is 14 amino acids long. This chain's CDR3 is CASSLVGAQETQYF. CDR3 nucleotide sequence: TGCGCCAGCAGCTTGGTGGGAGCCCAAGAGACCCAGTACTTC.

The V call is TRBV7-9, the J call TRBJ2-7, with D tentatively TRBD1 (5 bases). The CDR3 is 15 amino acids. CDR1 and CDR2 (germline): SEHNR, FQNEAQ (reference sequence). Between the trimmed V and J ends, which lost 4 bases and 1 base, there was a span of 14 bases. CDR3 protein: CASSYPQGGSYEQYF. The CDR3 DNA reads TGTGCCAGCAGCTACCCGCAGGGTGGGTCCTACGAGCAGTACTTC.

In this sample, this clone turned up a few times. The chain couples TRBV5-1 to TRBJ1-2; D might be TRBD1 (5 bases). With 7 bases removed from V and 3 bases from J, the gap between germline ends came to 13 bases. Germline-derived CDR1 and CDR2 are SGHRS and YFSETQ. There are 13 residues in the CDR3. DNA for the CDR3: TGCGCCAGCTGCCCAGGGTTTGACTATGGCTACACCTTC. This translates into CASCPGFDYGYTF.

The chain has TRBV7-8 and TRBJ2-1; TRBD2 matches 12 bases. Germline assignment: CDR1 SGHVS and CDR2 FQNEAQ. V lost 7 bases to trimming and J lost 4 bases; unmatched junction nucleotides: 5. The CDR3 length is 15 residues. This CDR3 is CASTTSGGTYNEQFF. The CDR3 region has the DNA TGTGCCAGCACCACTAGCGGGGGGACATACAATGAGCAGTTCTTC.

J is TRBJ2-7 and V is TRBV5-5; possibly TRBD2 for D (5 bases). V lost 3 bases and J 7 bases, leaving 11 bases between the germline ends. The CDR3 extends over 12 amino acids. The germline gives CDR1 SGHKS, CDR2 YYEKEE (reference sequence). The CDR3 loop is CASSSSTGEQYF. The CDR3 DNA is TGTGCCAGCAGCTCATCTACGGGGGAGCAGTACTTC. Full variable domain (missing parts from reference TRBV5-5 and TRBJ2-7): DAGVTQSPTHLIKTRGQQVTLRCSPISGHKSVSWYQQVLGQGPQFIFQYYEKEERGRGNFPDRFSARQFPNYSSELNVNALLLGDSALYLCASSSSTGEQYFGPGTRLTVT.

CDR3 sequence reads: CASIAGAYQETQYF. The CDR3 DNA follows: TGTGCCAGCATAGCGGGGGCATACCAAGAGACCCAGTACTTC. The chain combines TRBV6-5 with TRBJ2-5; 9 bases align to TRBD2. V shed 7 bases, J shed 0 bases, and the junction held 3 bases outside the gene matches. Germline V CDR1 and CDR2: MNHEY, SVGAGI. The CDR3 is made up of 14 amino acids.

The gene calls are TRBV11-3 and TRBJ1-4; D ambiguous. Trimming stripped 5 bases from V and 0 bases from J, with 10 bases between. CDR1 is SGHNT and CDR2 is YENEEA in the germline V gene. The length of the CDR3 is 15 residues. CDR3 nucleotides: TGTGCCAGCAGCAAACTAGCGTCAACTAATGAAAAACTGTTTTTT. Translation: CASSKLASTNEKLFF.

J is TRBJ2-7 and V is TRBV6-5, with 7 bases fitting TRBD1. Germline V lookup: CDR1 MNHEY, CDR2 SVGAGI. J was trimmed by 3 bases and V by 7 bases; bases with no gene match: 6. CDR3 size: 13 residues. As DNA, the CDR3 is TGTGCCAGCAACAGGGGAATTAACTACGAGCAGTACTTC. Protein sequence: CASNRGINYEQYF.

The rearrangement uses TRBV10-1 and TRBJ2-3; 8 bases are shared with TRBD1. This CDR3 spans 14 amino acids. The J segment lost 5 bases and the V segment lost 5 bases, leaving 6 bases of the junction unmatched. Germline CDR1 is WNHNN and CDR2 is SYGVQD (reference sequence). Here the CDR3 reads CASSTGGPVDTQYF. The CDR3 DNA follows: TGCGCCAGCAGTACAGGGGGGCCGGTAGATACGCAGTATTTT.

This clone was observed a single time. Other DNA sequences in this specimen translate into the identical CDR3. The chain links TRBV19 to TRBJ1-1; 7 bases align to TRBD1. The V segment lost 9 bases and the J segment 2 bases; nucleotides outside the gene matches: 3. From germline, CDR1 is LNHDA and CDR2 SQIVND (reference sequence). The CDR3 sequence is 12 residues long. This CDR3 reads CASGTVNTEAFF. In nucleotides, the CDR3 is TGTGCCAGCGGGACAGTCAACACTGAAGCTTTCTTT.